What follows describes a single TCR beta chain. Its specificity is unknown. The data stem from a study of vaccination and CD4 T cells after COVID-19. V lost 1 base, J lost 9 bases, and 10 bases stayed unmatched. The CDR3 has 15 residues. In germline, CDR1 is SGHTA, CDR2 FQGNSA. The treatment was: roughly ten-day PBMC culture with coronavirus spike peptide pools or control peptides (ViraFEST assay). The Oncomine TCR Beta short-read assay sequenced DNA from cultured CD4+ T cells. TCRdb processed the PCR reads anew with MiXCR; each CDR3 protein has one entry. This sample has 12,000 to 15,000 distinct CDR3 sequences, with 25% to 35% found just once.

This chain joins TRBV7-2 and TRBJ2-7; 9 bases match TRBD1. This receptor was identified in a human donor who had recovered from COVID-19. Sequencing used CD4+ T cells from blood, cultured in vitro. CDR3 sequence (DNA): TGTGCCAGCAGCTTAGGGACAGGGGAACTGGTCCGGCAGTACTTC. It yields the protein CASSLGTGELVRQYF.